These T cell receptor beta chains were read from a single sample in a study of cytomegalovirus exposure and HLA in healthy donors. Produced via immunoSEQ multiplex PCR; TCRdb's table is partial and in-frame only. Altogether roughly 160,000 clones are present, 80% being singletons, with the ten largest covering 1%. The sequencing sample was made of PBMCs. The receptors stem from a woman aged 50 to 60 in good health and CMV-seropositive. Each CDR3 is given with its conserved first and last residue. D genes are given only for firm matches. Clone size is not always given. Where it is, it says once, few, many or a class for expanded clones.

>TRBV4-3|NA|TRBJ1-2|TRBD1
CASSRQGFGYGYTF
TGCGCCAGCAGCCGACAGGGTTTTGGCTATGGCTACACCTTC
>TRBV9|NA|TRBJ2-5|TRBD2
CASSVGVAGPEETQYF
TGTGCCAGCAGCGTAGGGGTAGCGGGACCTGAAGAGACCCAGTACTTC
>TRBV27|once|TRBJ2-7|TRBD2
CATQEGAGGLFFSYEQYF
TGTGCCACCCAGGAAGGAGCGGGAGGTCTTTTTTTTTCCTACGAGCAGTACTTC
>TRBV15|NA|TRBJ1-1|NA
CATEQSPKGGNTEAFF
TGTGCCACCGAGCAGAGTCCAAAAGGGGGGAACACTGAAGCTTTCTTT
>TRBV28|NA|TRBJ1-5|TRBD1
CASRGQGGAAQHF
TGTGCCAGTAGAGGACAGGGCGGCGCAGCCCAGCATTTT
>TRBV5-1|NA|TRBJ2-1|NA
CASSLGQPNNEQFF
TGCGCCAGCAGCCTCGGACAGCCTAACAATGAGCAGTTCTTC
>TRBV7-6|NA|TRBJ2-3|TRBD1
CASSGTGVRTDTQYF
TGTGCCAGCAGCGGAACAGGGGTTCGGACAGATACGCAGTATTTT
>TRBV29-1|once|TRBJ1-1|TRBD1
CSVETGDHTEAFF
TGCAGCGTTGAAACAGGGGATCACACTGAAGCTTTCTTT
>TRBV7-2|NA|TRBJ1-6|NA
CASLFGSGVGSPLHF
TGTGCCAGCCTCTTCGGGTCCGGGGTTGGATCACCCCTCCACTTT
>TRBV28|NA|TRBJ1-5|NA
CASSLAQHRPQHF
TGTGCCAGCAGTTTGGCACAGCACAGGCCCCAGCATTTT
>TRBV28|NA|TRBJ1-5|NA
CASSKIQGGGGQPQHF
TGTGCCAGCAGTAAAATACAGGGAGGGGGAGGACAGCCCCAGCATTTT
>TRBV7-6|NA|TRBJ2-7|TRBD2
CASSSGLALHEQYF
TGTGCCAGCAGCTCGGGACTAGCGTTACACGAGCAGTACTTC
>TRBV27|NA|TRBJ2-7|NA
CASSSHRGGSYEQYF
TGTGCCAGCAGTTCCCACCGTGGAGGAAGCTACGAGCAGTACTTC
>TRBV4-1|NA|TRBJ2-5|TRBD2
CASGPASGGPETQYF
TGCGCCAGCGGCCCCGCTAGCGGGGGCCCAGAGACCCAGTACTTC
>TRBV4-3|NA|TRBJ2-7|TRBD1
CASSQAGTGGYEQYF
TGCGCCAGCAGCCAAGCTGGGACAGGGGGATACGAGCAGTACTTC
>TRBV5-1|once|TRBJ2-3|NA
CASSLYQGRVEDTQYF
TGCGCCAGCAGCTTATACCAGGGAAGGGTAGAAGATACGCAGTATTTT
>TRBV2|once|TRBJ1-1|NA
CAIRDIRAFF
TGTGCCATCCGGGACATACGAGCTTTCTTT
>TRBV10-3|NA|TRBJ2-5|NA
CAISSGEQETQYF
TGTGCCATCAGTTCGGGAGAGCAAGAGACCCAGTACTTC
>TRBV7-6|NA|TRBJ1-5|TRBD1
CASSPLGTGSGNQPQHF
TGTGCCAGCAGCCCCCTGGGGACAGGGTCGGGCAATCAGCCCCAGCATTTT
>TRBV5-6|once|TRBJ1-2|NA
CASSFQGQIYGYTF
TGTGCCAGCAGCTTTCAGGGGCAAATCTATGGCTACACCTTC
>TRBV30|NA|TRBJ1-4|TRBD1
CAWSAGTARGKLFF
TGTGCCTGGAGTGCCGGGACAGCGCGCGGAAAACTGTTTTTT
>TRBV19|NA|TRBJ1-1|NA
CASSNTPSKPGKGQAFF
TGTGCCAGTAGTAATACTCCCTCGAAACCAGGGAAGGGTCAAGCTTTCTTT
>TRBV9|NA|TRBJ1-1|TRBD1
CASSVGQGAAEAFF
TGTGCCAGCAGCGTCGGACAGGGGGCCGCTGAAGCTTTCTTT
>TRBV2|few|TRBJ2-2|TRBD2
CASSEGRGGLTGELFF
TGTGCCAGCAGTGAGGGGCGGGGGGGCCTCACCGGGGAGCTGTTTTTT
>TRBV5-6|once|TRBJ1-2|NA
CASSRGTVHYGYTF
TGTGCCAGCAGCCGCGGGACGGTGCACTATGGCTACACCTTC
>TRBV2|NA|TRBJ1-6|NA
CASMRQSNSPLHF
TGTGCCAGCATGAGGCAGAGCAATTCACCCCTCCACTTT
>TRBV9|NA|TRBJ1-6|NA
CASSGANSPLHF
TGTGCCAGCAGCGGGGCTAATTCACCCCTCCACTTT
>TRBV11-2|NA|TRBJ1-2|NA
CASSLSRARGYGYTF
TGTGCCAGCAGCCTATCGAGGGCCCGGGGCTATGGCTACACCTTC
>TRBV18|NA|TRBJ2-3|NA
CASSELSTDTQYF
TGTGCCAGCTCCGAGCTGAGCACAGATACGCAGTATTTT
>TRBV4-2|NA|TRBJ2-3|TRBD2
CASSEILAGGRGTQYF
TGTGCCAGCAGCGAGATTCTAGCGGGGGGCCGCGGTACGCAGTATTTT
>TRBV28|few|TRBJ2-1|TRBD2
CASKLAVNYNEQFF
TGTGCCAGCAAACTAGCGGTGAATTACAATGAGCAGTTCTTC
>TRBV7-2|NA|TRBJ1-1|NA
CASSLSAGNTEAFF
TGTGCCAGCAGCTTATCGGCAGGGAACACTGAAGCTTTCTTT
>TRBV6-1|once|TRBJ1-3|NA
CASSDVGLFSSGNTIYF
TGTGCCAGCAGTGACGTGGGACTCTTCTCCTCTGGAAACACCATATATTTT
>TRBV7-9|NA|TRBJ2-7|TRBD2
CASSAPSGRGEQYF
TGTGCCAGCAGCGCGCCTAGCGGGAGGGGCGAGCAGTACTTC
>TRBV28|NA|TRBJ1-5|NA
CASRPTVLGPQHF
TGTGCCAGCAGACCAACAGTATTAGGGCCCCAGCATTTT
>TRBV28|few|TRBJ2-2|NA
CASSIREENTGELFF
TGTGCCAGCAGTATAAGGGAGGAGAACACCGGGGAGCTGTTTTTT
>TRBV2|NA|TRBJ2-3|NA
CASKRGYTDTQYF
TGTGCCAGCAAAAGGGGATACACAGATACGCAGTATTTT
>TRBV28|NA|TRBJ1-5|TRBD1
CASSTRTGSNQPQHF
TGTGCCAGCAGCACAAGGACAGGTTCCAATCAGCCCCAGCATTTT
>TRBV7-2|NA|TRBJ2-1|NA
CASSPRISYNEQFF
TGTGCCAGCAGCCCGCGGATCAGTTACAATGAGCAGTTCTTC
>TRBV9|NA|TRBJ2-3|NA
CASKRDWTDTQYF
TGTGCCAGCAAACGCGATTGGACAGATACGCAGTATTTT
>TRBV7-2|NA|TRBJ2-5|TRBD1
CASSLEGGEQETQYF
TGTGCCAGCAGCTTAGAAGGGGGCGAGCAAGAGACCCAGTACTTC